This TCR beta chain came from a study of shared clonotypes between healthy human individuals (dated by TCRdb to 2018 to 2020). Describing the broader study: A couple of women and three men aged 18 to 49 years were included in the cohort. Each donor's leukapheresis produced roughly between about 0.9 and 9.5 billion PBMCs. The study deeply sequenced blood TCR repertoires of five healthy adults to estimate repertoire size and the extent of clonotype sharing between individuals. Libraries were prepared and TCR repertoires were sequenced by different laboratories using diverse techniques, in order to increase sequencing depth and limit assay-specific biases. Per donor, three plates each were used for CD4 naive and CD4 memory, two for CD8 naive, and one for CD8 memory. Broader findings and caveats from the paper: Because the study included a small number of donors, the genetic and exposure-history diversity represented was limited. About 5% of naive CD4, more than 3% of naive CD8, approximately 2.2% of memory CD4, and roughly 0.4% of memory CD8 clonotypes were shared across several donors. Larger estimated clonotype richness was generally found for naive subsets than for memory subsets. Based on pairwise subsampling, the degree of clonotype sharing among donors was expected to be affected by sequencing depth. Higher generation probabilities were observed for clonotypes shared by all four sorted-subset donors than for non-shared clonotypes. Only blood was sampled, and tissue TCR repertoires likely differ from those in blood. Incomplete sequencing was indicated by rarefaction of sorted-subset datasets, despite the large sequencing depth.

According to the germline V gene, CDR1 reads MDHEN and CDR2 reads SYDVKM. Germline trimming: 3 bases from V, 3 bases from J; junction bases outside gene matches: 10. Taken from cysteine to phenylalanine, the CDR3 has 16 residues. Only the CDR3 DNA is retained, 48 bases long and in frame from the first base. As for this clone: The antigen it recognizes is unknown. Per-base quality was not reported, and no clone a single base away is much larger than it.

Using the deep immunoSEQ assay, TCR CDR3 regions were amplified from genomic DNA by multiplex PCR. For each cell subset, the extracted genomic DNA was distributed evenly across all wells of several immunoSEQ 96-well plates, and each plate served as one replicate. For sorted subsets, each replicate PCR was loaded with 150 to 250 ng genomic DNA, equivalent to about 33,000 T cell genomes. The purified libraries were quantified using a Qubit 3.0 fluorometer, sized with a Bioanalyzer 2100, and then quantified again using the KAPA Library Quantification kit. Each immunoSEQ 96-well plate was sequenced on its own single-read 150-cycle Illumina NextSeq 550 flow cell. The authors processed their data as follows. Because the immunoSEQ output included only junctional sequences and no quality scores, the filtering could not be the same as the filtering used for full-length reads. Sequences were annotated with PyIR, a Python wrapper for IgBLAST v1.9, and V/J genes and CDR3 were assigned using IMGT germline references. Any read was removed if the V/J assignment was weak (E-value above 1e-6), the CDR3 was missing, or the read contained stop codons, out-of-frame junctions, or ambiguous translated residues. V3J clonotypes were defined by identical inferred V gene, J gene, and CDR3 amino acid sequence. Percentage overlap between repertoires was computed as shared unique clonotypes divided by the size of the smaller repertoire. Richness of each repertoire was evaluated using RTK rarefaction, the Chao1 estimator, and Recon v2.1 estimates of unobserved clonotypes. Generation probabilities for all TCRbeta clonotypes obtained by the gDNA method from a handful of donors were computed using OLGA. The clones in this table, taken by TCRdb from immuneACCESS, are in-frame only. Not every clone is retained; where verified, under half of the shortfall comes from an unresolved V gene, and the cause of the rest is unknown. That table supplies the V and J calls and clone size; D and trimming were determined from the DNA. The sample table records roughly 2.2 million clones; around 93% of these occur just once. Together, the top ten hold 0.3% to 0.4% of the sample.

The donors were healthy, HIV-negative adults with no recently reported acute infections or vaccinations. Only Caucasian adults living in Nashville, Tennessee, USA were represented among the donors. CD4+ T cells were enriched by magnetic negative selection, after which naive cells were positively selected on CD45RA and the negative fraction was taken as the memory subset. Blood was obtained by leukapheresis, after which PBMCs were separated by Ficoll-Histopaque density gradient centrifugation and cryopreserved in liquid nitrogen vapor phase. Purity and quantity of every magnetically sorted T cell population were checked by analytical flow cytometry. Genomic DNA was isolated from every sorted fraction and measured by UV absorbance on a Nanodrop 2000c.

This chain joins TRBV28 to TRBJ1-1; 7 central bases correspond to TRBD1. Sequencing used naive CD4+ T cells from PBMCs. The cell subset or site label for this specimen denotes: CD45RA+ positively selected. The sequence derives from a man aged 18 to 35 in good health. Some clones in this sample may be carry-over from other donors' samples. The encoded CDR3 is CASSLIRGLEDTEAFF. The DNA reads TGTGCCAGCAGTTTGATAAGGGGGCTAGAAGACACTGAAGCTTTCTTT.